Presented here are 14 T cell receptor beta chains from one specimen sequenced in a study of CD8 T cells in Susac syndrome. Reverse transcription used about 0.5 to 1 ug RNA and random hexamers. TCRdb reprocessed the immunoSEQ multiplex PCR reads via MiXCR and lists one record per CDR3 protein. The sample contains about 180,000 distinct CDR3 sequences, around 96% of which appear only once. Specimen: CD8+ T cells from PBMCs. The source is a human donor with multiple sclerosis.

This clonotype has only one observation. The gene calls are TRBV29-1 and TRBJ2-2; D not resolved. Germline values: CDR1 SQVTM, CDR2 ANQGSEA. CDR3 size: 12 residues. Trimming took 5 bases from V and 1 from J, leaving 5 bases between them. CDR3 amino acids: CSVLWNTGELFF. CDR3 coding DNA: TGCAGCGTTCTGTGGAACACCGGGGAGCTGTTTTTT.

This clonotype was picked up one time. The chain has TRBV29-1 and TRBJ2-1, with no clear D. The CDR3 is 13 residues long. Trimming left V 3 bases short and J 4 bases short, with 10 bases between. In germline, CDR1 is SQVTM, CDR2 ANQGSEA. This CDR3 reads CSVEGKDYNEQFF. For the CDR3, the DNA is TGCAGCGTTGAGGGGAAGGATTACAATGAGCAGTTCTTC.

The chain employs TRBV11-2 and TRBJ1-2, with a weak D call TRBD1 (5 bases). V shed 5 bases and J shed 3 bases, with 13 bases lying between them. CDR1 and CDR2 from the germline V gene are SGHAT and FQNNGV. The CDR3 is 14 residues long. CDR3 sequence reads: CASSEVNRHYGYTF. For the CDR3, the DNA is TGTGCCAGCAGCGAAGTAAACAGGCACTATGGCTACACCTTC.

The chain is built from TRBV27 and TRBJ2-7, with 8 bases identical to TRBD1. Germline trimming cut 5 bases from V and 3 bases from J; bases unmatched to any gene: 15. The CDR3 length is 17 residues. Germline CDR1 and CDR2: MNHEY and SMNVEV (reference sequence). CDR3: CASSALTGGKVLYEQYF. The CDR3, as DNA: TGTGCCAGCAGTGCCTTAACAGGGGGTAAGGTTCTCTACGAGCAGTACTTC.

The CDR3 spells CASSLETGSYEQYF. DNA for the CDR3: TGCGCCAGCAGCTTGGAAACAGGTTCCTACGAGCAGTACTTC. The V call is TRBV5-1, the J call TRBJ2-7; TRBD1 is a possible D gene (5 bases). The CDR3 sequence is 14 residues long. Deletions cut 0 bases from V and 1 base from J, with 8 bases between. Per the germline V gene, CDR1 is SGHRS and CDR2 is YFSETQ. Based on the CDR3 plus reference TRBV5-1 and TRBJ2-7, the full variable domain is KAGVTQTPRYLIKTRGQQVTLSCSPISGHRSVSWYQQTPGQGLQFLFEYFSETQRNKGNFPGRFSGRQFSNSRSEMNVSTLELGDSALYLCASSLETGSYEQYFGPGTRLTVT.

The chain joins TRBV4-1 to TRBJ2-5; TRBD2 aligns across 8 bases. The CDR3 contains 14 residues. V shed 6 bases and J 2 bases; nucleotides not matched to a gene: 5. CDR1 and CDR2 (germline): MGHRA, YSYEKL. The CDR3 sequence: CASRDLAGQETQYF. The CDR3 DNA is TGCGCCAGCAGAGATTTAGCGGGACAAGAGACCCAGTACTTC.

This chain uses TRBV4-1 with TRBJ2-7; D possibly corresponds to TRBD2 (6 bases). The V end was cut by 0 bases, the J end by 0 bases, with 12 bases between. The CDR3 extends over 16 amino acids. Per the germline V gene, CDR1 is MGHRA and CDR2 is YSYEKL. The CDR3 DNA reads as TGCGCCAGCAGCCAAGATGCACTAGCCAGCTCCTACGAGCAGTACTTC. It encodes CASSQDALASSYEQYF.

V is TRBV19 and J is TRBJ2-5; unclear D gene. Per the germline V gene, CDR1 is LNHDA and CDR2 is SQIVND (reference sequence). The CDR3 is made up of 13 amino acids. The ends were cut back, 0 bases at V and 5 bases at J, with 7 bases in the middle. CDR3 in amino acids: CASSIDPEETQYF. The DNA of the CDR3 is TGTGCCAGTAGTATAGATCCGGAGGAGACCCAGTACTTC.

The CDR3 coding sequence is TGTGCCACCAGCGAGGGAGGTGGATGGAGCACAGATACGCAGTATTTT. This translates into CATSEGGGWSTDTQYF. The rearrangement joins TRBV15 to TRBJ2-3; perhaps TRBD2 as D (6 bases). V dropped 5 bases and J dropped 0 bases, with 15 bases sitting between them. The length of the CDR3 is 16 residues. Germline V gives CDR1 LNHNV, CDR2 YYDKDF (reference sequence).

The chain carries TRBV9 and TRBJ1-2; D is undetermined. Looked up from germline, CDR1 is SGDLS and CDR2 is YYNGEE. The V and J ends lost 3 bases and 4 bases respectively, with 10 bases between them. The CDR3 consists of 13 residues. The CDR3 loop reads CASSGEEPYGYTF. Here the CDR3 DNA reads TGTGCCAGCAGCGGGGAAGAACCCTATGGCTACACCTTC.

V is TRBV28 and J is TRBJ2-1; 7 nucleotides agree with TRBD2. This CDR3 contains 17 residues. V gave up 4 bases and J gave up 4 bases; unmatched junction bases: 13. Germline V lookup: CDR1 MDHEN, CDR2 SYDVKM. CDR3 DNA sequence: TGTGCCAGCAGTTCTACCCGGGCGGGAGCTCGATACAATGAGCAGTTCTTC. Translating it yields CASSSTRAGARYNEQFF.

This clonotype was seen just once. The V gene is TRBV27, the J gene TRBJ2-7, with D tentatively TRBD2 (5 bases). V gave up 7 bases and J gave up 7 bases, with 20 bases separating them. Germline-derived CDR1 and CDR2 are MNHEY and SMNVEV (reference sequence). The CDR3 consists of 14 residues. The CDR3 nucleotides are TGTGCCAGCAAAGCCCGGACCGGGGTTCCGGAGCAGTACTTC. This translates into CASKARTGVPEQYF.

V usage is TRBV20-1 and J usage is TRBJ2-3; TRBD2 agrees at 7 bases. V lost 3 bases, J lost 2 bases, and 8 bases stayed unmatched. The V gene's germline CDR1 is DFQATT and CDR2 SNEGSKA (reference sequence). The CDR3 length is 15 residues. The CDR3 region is CSASWLADYTDTQYF. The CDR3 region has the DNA TGCAGTGCTAGTTGGCTAGCGGACTACACAGATACGCAGTATTTT.

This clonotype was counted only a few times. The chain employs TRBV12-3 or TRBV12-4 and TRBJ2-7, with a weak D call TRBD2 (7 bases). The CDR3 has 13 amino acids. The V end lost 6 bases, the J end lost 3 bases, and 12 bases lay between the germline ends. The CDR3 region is CASSPGGRYEQYF. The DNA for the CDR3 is TGTGCCAGCAGCCCCGGGGGGCGCTACGAGCAGTACTTC.